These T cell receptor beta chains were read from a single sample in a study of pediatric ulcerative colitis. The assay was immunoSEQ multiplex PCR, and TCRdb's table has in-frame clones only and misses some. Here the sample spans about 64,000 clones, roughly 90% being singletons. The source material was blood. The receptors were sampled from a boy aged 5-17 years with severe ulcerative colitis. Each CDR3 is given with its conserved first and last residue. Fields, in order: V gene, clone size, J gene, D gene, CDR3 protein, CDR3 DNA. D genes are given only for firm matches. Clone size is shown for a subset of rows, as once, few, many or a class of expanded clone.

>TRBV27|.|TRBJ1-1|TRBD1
CASRGQGGEAFF
TGTGCCAGCCGAGGACAGGGTGGAGAAGCTTTCTTT
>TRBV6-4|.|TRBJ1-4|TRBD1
CASRPTGALNEKLFF
TGTGCCAGCCGCCCCACAGGGGCCCTTAATGAAAAACTGTTTTTT
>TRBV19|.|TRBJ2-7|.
CASSIGVENYEQYF
TGTGCCAGTAGTATAGGGGTCGAAAACTACGAGCAGTACTTC
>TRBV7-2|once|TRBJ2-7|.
CASSLEDGGSAYEQYF
TGTGCCAGCAGCTTAGAAGACGGCGGATCTGCCTACGAGCAGTACTTC
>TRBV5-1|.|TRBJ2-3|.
CASSFSDPTLTDTQYF
TGCGCCAGCAGCTTTAGCGACCCGACCCTCACAGATACGCAGTATTTT
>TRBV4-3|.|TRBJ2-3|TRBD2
CASSQGLAGDPTDTQYF
TGCGCCAGCAGCCAAGGACTAGCGGGAGACCCCACAGATACGCAGTATTTT
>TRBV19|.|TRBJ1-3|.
CASSLAAGGYSGNTIYF
TGTGCCAGTAGTTTGGCGGCCGGGGGCTACTCTGGAAACACCATATATTTT
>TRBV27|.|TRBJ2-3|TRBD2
CASSLSQTTSGSTDTQYF
TGTGCCAGCAGTTTATCCCAAACGACTAGCGGAAGCACAGATACGCAGTATTTT
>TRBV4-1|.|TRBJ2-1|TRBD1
CASSPGQGFSYNEQFF
TGCGCCAGCAGCCCGGGACAGGGGTTCTCCTACAATGAGCAGTTCTTC
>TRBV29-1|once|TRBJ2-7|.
CSVEGSGDEDEQYF
TGCAGCGTTGAAGGCTCAGGGGACGAAGACGAGCAGTACTTC
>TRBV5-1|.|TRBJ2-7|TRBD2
CASSGTSGMDEQYF
TGCGCCAGCAGCGGGACTAGCGGGATGGACGAGCAGTACTTC
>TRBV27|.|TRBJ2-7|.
CASSFRAATVYEQYF
TGTGCCAGCAGTTTCCGCGCCGCCACAGTCTACGAGCAGTACTTC
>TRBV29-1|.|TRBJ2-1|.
CSAGVLTYNEQFF
TGCAGCGCTGGGGTGCTTACCTACAATGAGCAGTTCTTC
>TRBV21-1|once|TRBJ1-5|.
CASSKVPIFPAFSNQPQHF
TGTGCCAGCAGCAAAGTGCCCATTTTCCCCGCCTTTAGCAATCAGCCCCAGCATTTT
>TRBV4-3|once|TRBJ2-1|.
CASSQGDAGKFF
TGCGCCAGCAGCCAGGGAGACGCGGGGAAGTTCTTC
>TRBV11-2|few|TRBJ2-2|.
CASSPPGLQTGELFF
TGTGCCAGCAGCCCGCCGGGGCTGCAAACCGGGGAGCTGTTTTTT
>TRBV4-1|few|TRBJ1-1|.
CASSQDGRRAFF
TGCGCCAGCAGCCAAGACGGACGGAGAGCTTTCTTT
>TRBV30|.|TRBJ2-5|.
CASGETQYF
TGTGCCTCCGGAGAGACCCAGTACTTC
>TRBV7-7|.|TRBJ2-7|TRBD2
CASRGTSGRPAYEQYF
TGTGCTAGCAGGGGGACTAGCGGGAGGCCAGCCTACGAGCAGTACTTC
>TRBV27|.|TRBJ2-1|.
CASSLGPTNEQFF
TGTGCCAGCAGTTTGGGACCAACCAATGAGCAGTTCTTC
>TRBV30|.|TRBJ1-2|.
CAWTRGGLSYGYTF
TGTGCCTGGACTCGCGGGGGGCTCAGCTATGGCTACACCTTC
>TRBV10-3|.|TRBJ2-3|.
CAISEKDLNTDTQYF
TGTGCCATCAGTGAAAAGGACCTTAACACAGATACGCAGTATTTT